Sequencing of this T cell receptor beta chain was carried out in a study of OX40 agonist ivuxolimab in advanced cancers. About the research overall: Hepatocellular carcinoma, melanoma, renal cell or head and neck cancer occurred in dose-escalation patients. Study-wide results and limits: The average count of expanded clones was higher among CD8+ T cells than among CD4+. Antigen specificity of clonally expanded peripheral T cells was not established. Nonresponders, in some cases, also had low normalized T-cell clonal expansion.

Comment on this clone: Its target is not known.

Profiled with immunoSEQ multiplex PCR; TCRdb holds only in-frame clones, not every one. Of around 92,000 clones listed, approximately 94% are singletons. Trimming removed 2 bases at V and 1 base at J, with 5 bases between. Germline CDR1 is LNHDA and CDR2 is SQIVND (reference sequence). This CDR3 is 13 amino acids long. This sequence was found in an adult with an advanced solid tumor such as melanoma, head and neck, liver or kidney cancer. The specimen was CD4+ or CD8+ T cells sorted from blood, collected in a trial of the OX40 agonist ivuxolimab. The genes are TRBV19 and TRBJ2-5; D gene unclear. The DNA of the CDR3 is TGTGCCAGTAGTATATTCCCCCAAGAGACCCAGTACTTC. This gives the protein CASSIFPQETQYF. The complete variable domain, with remaining parts taken from reference TRBV19 and TRBJ2-5, reads DGGITQSPKYLFRKEGQNVTLSCEQNLNHDAMYWYRQDPGQGLRLIYYSQIVNDFQKGDIAEGYSVSREKKESFPLTVTSAQKNPTAFYLCASSIFPQETQYFGPGTRLLVL.